The T cell receptor (beta chain) described here comes from a study of blood T cells in healthy people across ages. Alongside a J-beta primer mix, a sample-barcoded 5' primer served in a second PCR lasting roughly 7 to 11 cycles. MiXCR was run by TCRdb on the 5' RACE reads, yielding one entry per CDR3 protein. Of 1.5 million to 2 million distinct CDR3 sequences in the sample, approximately 32% were seen once. CDR3 length: 14 residues. Germline-derived CDR1 and CDR2 are MNHEY and SMNVEV (reference sequence). The V segment lost 6 bases and the J segment 6 bases; nucleotides outside the gene matches: 8. Material: blood. The chain couples TRBV27 to TRBJ2-7; TRBD2 agrees at 10 bases. This TCR derives from a woman in her thirties in good health. DNA of the CDR3: TGTGCCAGCAGAGGCCTAGCGGGAGTTCCCGAGCAGTACTTC. This gives the protein CASRGLAGVPEQYF.